This T cell receptor beta chain was identified in a study of blood T cell repertoires in COVID-19. Study at large: COVID-19 samples collected from the United States, Italy and Spain covered acute and convalescent phases.

Trimming pared 4 bases from V and 0 bases from J, leaving 10 bases between. Germline loops: CDR1 SGHTA, CDR2 FQGTGA. There are 15 residues in the CDR3. Per the study methods: Researchers report that nucleated cell counts were estimated from reference gene primer amplification. This table comes from immunoSEQ multiplex PCR, and its TCRdb copy is limited to in-frame clones, with some not included. That table gives V, J and clone size, and the DNA gave D and trimming. Found here are approximately 150,000 clones, just over 90% of them singletons; the top ten hold approximately 5%. Patients of the Seattle cohort, enrolled during active infection, were followed longitudinally.

Sequencing input: peripheral blood. V and J are TRBV7-3 and TRBJ2-1, with a possible D match to TRBD2 (5 bases). The clonotype comes from a man in his late teens or twenties with COVID-19, enrolled during active disease. Written as DNA, the CDR3 is TGTGCCAGCAGCTATACTAGGAGCTCCTACAATGAGCAGTTCTTC. Translation gives CASSYTRSSYNEQFF.